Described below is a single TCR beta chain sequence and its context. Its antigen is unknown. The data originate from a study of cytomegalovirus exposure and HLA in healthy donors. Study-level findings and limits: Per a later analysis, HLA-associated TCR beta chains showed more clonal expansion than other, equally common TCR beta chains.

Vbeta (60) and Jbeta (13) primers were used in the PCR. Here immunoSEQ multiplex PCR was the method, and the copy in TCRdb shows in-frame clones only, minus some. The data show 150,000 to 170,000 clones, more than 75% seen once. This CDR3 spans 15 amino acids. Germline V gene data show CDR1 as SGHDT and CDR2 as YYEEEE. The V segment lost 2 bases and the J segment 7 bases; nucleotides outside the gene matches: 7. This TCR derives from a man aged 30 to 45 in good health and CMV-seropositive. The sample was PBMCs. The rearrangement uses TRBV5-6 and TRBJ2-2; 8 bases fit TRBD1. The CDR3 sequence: CASSFWVDRDGELFF. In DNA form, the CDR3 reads TGTGCCAGCAGCTTCTGGGTGGACAGGGACGGGGAGCTGTTTTTT.